This TCR beta chain was documented in a study of neurological immune-mediated disorders. 5'RACE generated cDNA with 10-nucleotide random UMIs. MiXCR, run by TCRdb on the 5' RACE reads, gives a single entry per CDR3 protein. The data show some 25,000 distinct CDR3 sequences, 6.5% to 8% seen once. Healthy controls comprised blood bank volunteers in Maryland, USA. Study observations and caveats: It was HTLV-1-associated myelopathy that showed the most TCR clonal expansion, while multiple sclerosis showed the least, falling below healthy controls. Sharing of CDR3 amino acid sequences among expanded clones across subjects was absent, suggesting private repertoires in all groups.

This clonotype was observed at least ten times. The antigen remains undetermined. This TCR came from a woman aged 40 to 50 in good health. Sequencing was carried out using PBMCs.

The DNA for the CDR3 is TGCGCCAGCAGGGCCCCCAGCGGGAGCTCGTTCTTC. This sequence encodes CASRAPSGSSFF. V is TRBV10-2 and J is TRBJ2-1; 8 positions match TRBD2. Trimming removed 6 bases from V and 15 bases from J; junction bases left unmatched: 10. This CDR3 comprises 12 residues. Germline-derived CDR1 and CDR2 are WSHSY and SAAADI.